This T cell receptor beta chain was observed in a study of T-cell memory formation after mild COVID-19. This clonotype was seen only a few times. TCRdb recomputed calls from the 5' RACE reads with MiXCR, one row per CDR3 protein. The sample consists of 500,000 to 550,000 distinct CDR3 sequences, around 20% of them appearing once. The CDR3 has 14 amino acids. V was cut by 1 base and J by 6 bases, with 9 bases left in between. From germline, CDR1 is KGHDR and CDR2 SFDVKD. This chain links TRBV24-1 with TRBJ2-1; D unresolved. The sample was PBMCs or a T cell subset sorted from them (not recorded which). The sequence derives from an adult woman who had mild COVID-19 (a few samples of this study predate the infection). Cell type and time point are not known. CDR3 loop: CATSDFVRGNEQFF. For the CDR3, the DNA is TGTGCCACCAGTGATTTTGTCAGAGGCAATGAGCAGTTCTTC.